This TCR beta chain was identified in a study of cytomegalovirus exposure and HLA in healthy donors. Overall study findings and caveats: According to an earlier analysis, most TCR beta V segments yielded productive rearrangements about 87% or about 30% of the time.

Primers: 60 Vbeta forward and 13 Jbeta reverse. Sequenced by immunoSEQ multiplex PCR; TCRdb stores in-frame clones only, minus some. The sample table sets out 95,000 to 150,000 clones. Per the germline V gene, CDR1 is MDHEN and CDR2 is SYDVKM. V gave up 5 bases and J gave up 1 base, with 10 bases separating them. The CDR3 is made up of 14 amino acids. To note about this clone: Its antigen is currently unknown.

This chain uses TRBV28 with TRBJ2-3; no clear D. This TCR came from a man aged 18 to 35 in good health and CMV-seronegative. Sequenced sample: PBMCs. The CDR3 loop reads CASSARSGTDTQYF. The CDR3 DNA sequence: TGTGCCAGCAGTGCACGTTCGGGCACAGATACGCAGTATTTT.